This TCR beta chain was observed in a study of blood T cell repertoires in COVID-19. Study-level background: Specimens from acute and convalescent COVID-19 originated in the United States, Italy and Spain.

V gave up 4 bases and J gave up 7 bases, with 7 bases separating them. CDR3 length equals 12 residues. Clones were read by immunoSEQ multiplex PCR, and TCRdb kept only the in-frame ones, dropping some. Of 90,000 to 150,000 clones in the sample, roughly 89% were seen once. Input material: peripheral blood. This sequence was found in a human donor with acute or convalescent COVID-19. The donor label of this sample is uncertain. The genes are TRBV12-3 or TRBV12-4 and TRBJ2-2; D is unresolved. CDR3 sequence reads: CASSYVRGELFF. The CDR3 DNA sequence: TGTGCCAGCAGTTATGTTCGCGGGGAGCTGTTTTTT.